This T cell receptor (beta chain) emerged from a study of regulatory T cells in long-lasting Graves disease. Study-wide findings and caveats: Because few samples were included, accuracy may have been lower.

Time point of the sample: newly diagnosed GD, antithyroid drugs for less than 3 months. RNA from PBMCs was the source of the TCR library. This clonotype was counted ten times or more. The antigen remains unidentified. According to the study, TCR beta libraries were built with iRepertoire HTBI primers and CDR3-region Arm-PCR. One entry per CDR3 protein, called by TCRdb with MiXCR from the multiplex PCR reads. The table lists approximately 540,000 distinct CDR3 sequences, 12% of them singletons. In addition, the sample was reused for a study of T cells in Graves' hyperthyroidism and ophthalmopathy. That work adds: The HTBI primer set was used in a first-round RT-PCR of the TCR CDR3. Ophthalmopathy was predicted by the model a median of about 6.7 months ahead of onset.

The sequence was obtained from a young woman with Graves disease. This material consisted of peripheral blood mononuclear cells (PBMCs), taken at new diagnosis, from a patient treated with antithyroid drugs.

CDR3 in amino acids: CASSLKPPLAGGLQETQYF. The CDR3 DNA reads TGTGCCAGCAGCTTAAAACCTCCCCTAGCGGGAGGTCTCCAAGAGACCCAGTACTTC. The J gene is TRBJ2-5, the V gene TRBV7-8; 11 bases match TRBD2. CDR1 is SGHVS and CDR2 is FQNEAQ in the germline V gene. Trimming at V came to 2 bases and at J to 1 base, leaving 12 bases not matched to a gene. The CDR3 spans 19 residues.